This T cell receptor beta chain was sequenced in a study of blood T cell repertoires in COVID-19. The germline gives CDR1 ENHRY, CDR2 SYGVKD. The ends were cut back, 6 bases at V and 7 bases at J, with 10 bases in the middle. The CDR3 is 12 amino acids. In the original analysis: Counts of nucleated cells, estimated from reference gene primer amplification, were obtained. Some clones are missing from TCRdb's copy, which holds only in-frame ones; the method was immunoSEQ multiplex PCR. For V, J and clone size, that table is used; D and trimming come from the DNA. The sample contains 250,000 or so clones, 75% to 90% of which appear only once. The study recruited people aged about 18 to 95 years across around 23 US areas. The study counted Cohort 3 donors as recovered given two negative PCRs, clearance, or symptom resolution.

The sequencing input was PBMCs or T cells enriched from blood (not recorded which). The rearrangement uses TRBV10-3 and TRBJ2-1; D unresolved. The receptor was derived from a woman in her forties or fifties who had recovered from COVID-19. This CDR3 reads CAISPDNNEQFF. The CDR3 region has the DNA TGTGCCATCAGCCCTGACAATAATGAGCAGTTCTTC.